Below are 32 T cell receptor beta chains sequenced from a single sample in a study of blood T cell repertoires in COVID-19. Profiling relied on immunoSEQ multiplex PCR, and the TCRdb table lists in-frame clones only, not all of them. The table has tens of thousands of clones, roughly 87% seen once; the top ten hold less than 5.5%. The sequenced sample was peripheral blood. The receptors were gathered from a woman between 45 and 65 years old with active COVID-19.

By sample fraction, this clone is medium-sized. This chain uses TRBV27 with TRBJ1-2; 7 bases are shared with TRBD1. The germline CDR1 and CDR2 sequences are MNHEY and SMNVEV (reference sequence). V lost 4 bases and J lost 7; bases outside the gene matches: 6. This CDR3 region has 13 residues. Written as DNA, the CDR3 is TGTGCCAGCAGTTCACAGGGGAGGAGTGGCTACACCTTC. As protein: CASSSQGRSGYTF.

CDR3 protein: CASSQALAGVVTYF. The CDR3 DNA is TGTGCCAGCAGCCAAGCGCTAGCGGGAGTCGTGACGTACTTC. This chain joins TRBV3-1 (or the pseudogene TRBV3-2) and TRBJ2-7, with TRBD2 identical over 10 bases. The CDR3 sequence is 14 residues long. J gave up 12 bases and V 1 base, and 9 bases lay outside the gene matches. Germline values: CDR1 LGHDT, CDR2 YNNKEL (reference sequence).

The chain has TRBV9 and TRBJ1-2; weak D call: TRBD1 (5 bases). This CDR3 has 16 amino acids. Germline values: CDR1 SGDLS, CDR2 YYNGEE. Trimming left V 1 base short and J 1 base short, with 14 bases between. As DNA, the CDR3 is TGTGCCAGCAGCGTACCATCAGGGAGGGTTAACTATGGCTACACCTTC. Protein product: CASSVPSGRVNYGYTF.

This clone was counted a single time. This chain links TRBV4-1 with TRBJ2-2; D is perhaps TRBD2 (6 bases). V lost 4 bases and J 1 base, leaving 16 bases between the germline ends. The germline V gene encodes CDR1 MGHRA and CDR2 YSYEKL. CDR3 length equals 17 residues. The CDR3: CASSRVRAGRNTGELFF. The DNA for the CDR3 is TGCGCCAGCAGCCGCGTTCGAGCCGGGAGGAACACCGGGGAGCTGTTTTTT.

V usage is TRBV5-1 and J usage is TRBJ2-1; D is undetermined. Germline V lookup: CDR1 SGHRS, CDR2 YFSETQ. V lost 5 bases to trimming and J lost 11 bases, with 14 bases between them. The CDR3 spans 12 residues. The CDR3 sequence is CASRPDETKQFF. CDR3 bases: TGCGCCAGCAGACCCGACGAAACTAAGCAGTTCTTC.

The gene calls are TRBV5-1 and TRBJ1-4; TRBD1 might be the D (5 bases). The CDR3 consists of 17 residues. Germline CDR1 SGHRS, CDR2 YFSETQ. Trimming left V 0 bases short and J 6 bases short, with 18 bases between. CDR3 amino acids: CASSLAYVGGGDEKLFF. CDR3 in DNA: TGCGCCAGCAGCTTGGCCTACGTGGGAGGAGGGGATGAAAAACTGTTTTTT.

This clone showed up just once. The V and J genes are TRBV28 and TRBJ2-3; possibly TRBD2 for D (6 bases). Trimming stripped 2 bases from V and 2 bases from J, with 11 bases between. CDR3 size: 15 residues. Germline CDR1 is MDHEN and CDR2 is SYDVKM. The CDR3 DNA is TGTGCCAGCAGTTTACGGGCGGGGTTCACAGATACGCAGTATTTT. As protein: CASSLRAGFTDTQYF.

The chain is built from TRBV7-2 and TRBJ2-7, with TRBD1 as a possible D gene (5 bases). From germline, CDR1 is SGHTA and CDR2 FQGNSA. V lost 1 base and J 7 bases, leaving 17 bases between the germline ends. The CDR3 consists of 15 residues. CDR3 sequence: CASSLGQIPLGEQYF. CDR3 coding DNA: TGTGCCAGCAGCTTAGGACAGATCCCTCTCGGGGAGCAGTACTTC.

This chain uses TRBV6-1 with TRBJ1-5; D call uncertain. This CDR3 has 15 amino acids. Per the germline V gene, CDR1 is MNHNS and CDR2 is SASEGT. V dropped 0 bases and J dropped 5 bases, with 11 bases sitting between them. The DNA of the CDR3 is TGTGCCAGCAGTGAAGCAGGGAAGAGGGATCAGCCCCAGCATTTT. This translates into CASSEAGKRDQPQHF.

The chain has TRBV6-6 and TRBJ1-4, with 8 nucleotides matching TRBD1. After removal of 6 bases from V and 7 bases from J, the junction contained 7 bases not matched to a gene. The CDR3 spans 14 residues. Germline CDR1 MNHNY, CDR2 SVGAGI (reference sequence). CDR3 in amino acids: CASRPTGEGEKLFF. The DNA of the CDR3 is TGTGCCAGCAGACCGACAGGGGAGGGTGAAAAACTGTTTTTT.

V is TRBV7-9 and J is TRBJ1-1, with TRBD1 identical over 9 bases. From germline, CDR1 is SEHNR and CDR2 FQNEAQ (reference sequence). V lost 5 bases, J lost 5 bases, and 3 bases stayed unmatched. CDR3 length: 13 amino acids. The DNA for the CDR3 is TGTGCCAGCAGCCGAGGGACAGGGACTGAAGCTTTCTTT. Translated, it gives CASSRGTGTEAFF. The variable domain in full, completed from reference TRBV7-9 and TRBJ1-1, reads DTGVSQNPRHKITKRGQNVTFRCDPISEHNRLYWYRQTLGQGPEFLTYFQNEAQLEKSRLLSDRFSAERPKGSFSTLEIQRTEQGDSAMYLCASSRGTGTEAFFGQGTRLTVV.

The chain employs TRBV12-3 or TRBV12-4 and TRBJ1-4; a weak D match, TRBD1 (5 bases). V was pared by 9 bases and J by 5 bases, with 13 bases between. This CDR3 is built from 13 residues. The CDR3 sequence: CASQQDKNEKLFF. As DNA, the CDR3 is TGTGCCAGTCAACAGGACAAAAATGAAAAACTGTTTTTT.

The chain is built from TRBV7-3 and TRBJ2-2; 10 nucleotides match TRBD2. The CDR3 contains 18 residues. In germline, CDR1 is SGHTA, CDR2 FQGTGA. V lost 2 bases to trimming and J lost 4 bases; unmatched junction nucleotides: 10. CDR3 nucleotides: TGTGCCAGCAGCTTACTCGCTCCTAGCGGGAGAGTCACCGGGGAGCTGTTTTTT. Amino acid sequence: CASSLLAPSGRVTGELFF.

This clone showed up just once. The rearrangement links TRBV7-3 to TRBJ2-1; 9 nucleotides line up with TRBD2. The CDR3 is 14 amino acids. V lost 1 base and J lost 7; bases outside the gene matches: 2. The germline gives CDR1 SGHTA, CDR2 FQGTGA. For the CDR3, the DNA is TGTGCCAGCAGCTTAAGCGGGAGGGGTAATGAGCAGTTCTTC. Translated: CASSLSGRGNEQFF.

The CDR3 DNA reads as TGCGCCAGCAGCCAAGAACCAGGCCTTGGACTAGCGGGCAACGAGCAGTACTTC. It codes for CASSQEPGLGLAGNEQYF. The rearrangement links TRBV4-1 to TRBJ2-7, with 11 positions matching TRBD2. This CDR3 is 18 amino acids long. Germline CDR1 reads MGHRA; CDR2 reads YSYEKL. The trim removed 0 bases at V and 5 bases at J, leaving 12 bases unmatched.

This sequence joins TRBV7-8 and TRBJ1-5; 7 bases agree with TRBD1. CDR1 is SGHVS and CDR2 is FQNEAQ in the germline V gene. V shed 1 base and J 2 bases; nucleotides not matched to a gene: 11. This CDR3 is 18 amino acids long. This CDR3 is CASSLERTGSWGNQPQHF. CDR3 in DNA: TGTGCCAGCAGCTTAGAGAGGACAGGTTCTTGGGGCAATCAGCCCCAGCATTTT.

The V call is TRBV27, the J call TRBJ2-1; D is undetermined. Trimming removed 6 bases from V and 0 bases from J, with 15 bases in between. The CDR3 is 16 amino acids. In germline, CDR1 is MNHEY, CDR2 SMNVEV (reference sequence). CDR3 in DNA: TGTGCCAGCAGAAATACCCCGCTGAGCTCCTACAATGAGCAGTTCTTC. Residues: CASRNTPLSSYNEQFF.

This clone has only one observation. At one end, the junction sequence differs from germline, possibly due to a read error. The chain uses TRBV5-4 and TRBJ2-7; 13 bases map to TRBD2. The CDR3 is made up of 14 amino acids. Germline CDR1 SGHNT, CDR2 YYREEE (reference sequence). CDR3 amino acids: CASSFGTSGKLSNF. For the CDR3, the DNA is TGTGCCAGCAGCTTTGGGACTAGCGGGAAGTTATCTAACTTC.

The J gene is TRBJ2-1, the V gene TRBV15; D gene ambiguous. Per the germline V gene, CDR1 is LNHNV and CDR2 is YYDKDF (reference sequence). The V gene lost 5 bases and the J gene lost 3 bases, with 14 bases spanning the gap. The CDR3 sequence is 15 residues long. CDR3 DNA sequence: TGTGCCACCAGCGGTACTTCATCCCGCTACAATGAGCAGTTCTTC. Its protein is CATSGTSSRYNEQFF.

The chain has TRBV2 and TRBJ1-4, with D hard to call. The CDR3 runs to 12 residues. V was pared by 8 bases and J by 8 bases, with 12 bases between. CDR1 is SNHLY and CDR2 is FYNNEI in the germline V gene. CDR3 in amino acids: CASRTVEEKLFF. The CDR3 nucleotides read TGTGCCAGCCGAACGGTGGAGGAAAAACTGTTTTTT.

The chain links TRBV6-5 to TRBJ2-7; D may be TRBD2 (6 bases). This CDR3 is built from 15 residues. V was clipped by 6 bases and J by 4 bases, with 19 bases between them. CDR1 is MNHEY and CDR2 is SVGAGI in the germline V gene. CDR3 in DNA: TGTGCCAGCAGCCCCGACTATCCCGGGAGATACGAGCAGTACTTC. The encoded protein is CASSPDYPGRYEQYF.

J is TRBJ2-3 and V is TRBV4-2; a possible D gene is TRBD2 (7 bases). Germline values: CDR1 LGHNA, CDR2 YNFKEQ. Between the trimmed V and J ends, which lost 2 bases and 3 bases, there was a span of 15 bases. CDR3 length: 16 amino acids. The CDR3 loop reads CASSQKTGGATDTQYF. The CDR3 coding sequence is TGTGCCAGCAGCCAAAAAACGGGGGGCGCGACAGATACGCAGTATTTT.

This chain uses TRBV7-3 with TRBJ2-2, with 11 bases identical to TRBD2. V lost 1 base to trimming and J lost 4 bases; unmatched junction nucleotides: 11. The CDR3 totals 19 residues. CDR1 and CDR2 from the germline V gene are SGHTA and FQGTGA. The DNA of the CDR3 is TGTGCCAGCAGCTTAAAGGTCCTAGCGGGAGGCAAAGTCACCGGGGAGCTGTTTTTT. Encoded protein: CASSLKVLAGGKVTGELFF.

The chain employs TRBV2 and TRBJ2-3; 8 bases align to TRBD1. Germline CDR1 and CDR2: SNHLY and FYNNEI. V shed 10 bases, J shed 3 bases, and the junction held 6 bases outside the gene matches. The CDR3 sequence is 13 residues long. The CDR3 DNA is TGTGCCACCGGACAGGGTAAAACAGATACGCAGTATTTT. Translation gives CATGQGKTDTQYF.

DNA for the CDR3: TGTGCCAGCAGTGAGTTGAGAATTCCTTTCTTT. Translation: CASSELRIPFF. The J gene is TRBJ1-1, the V gene TRBV2; D uncertain. CDR1 SNHLY and CDR2 FYNNEI come from the germline V gene. V was cut by 3 bases and J by 12 bases, with 11 bases left in between. The CDR3 has 11 amino acids.

The V and J genes are TRBV5-4 and TRBJ2-2; 11 bases are a match to TRBD1. Germline V gene lookup returns CDR1 SGHNT and CDR2 YYREEE (reference sequence). The CDR3 covers 14 residues. Trimming took 9 bases from V and 6 from J; bases not matched to a gene: 7. The CDR3: CATLPGQGAGELFF. In nucleotides, the CDR3 is TGTGCCACCCTGCCGGGACAGGGGGCCGGGGAGCTGTTTTTT. Drawing the rest from reference TRBV5-4 and TRBJ2-2, the complete variable domain is ETGVTQSPTHLIKTRGQQVTLRCSSQSGHNTVSWYQQALGQGPQFIFQYYREEENGRGNFPPRFSGLQFPNYSSELNVNALELDDSALYLCATLPGQGAGELFFGEGSRLTVL.

The CDR3 DNA sequence: TGTGCCAGCAGCCACGGCACTAGCGGGAGCGGGACCGGGGAGCTGTTTTTT. Translation gives CASSHGTSGSGTGELFF. The rearrangement uses TRBV4-2 and TRBJ2-2; 11 nucleotides line up with TRBD2. CDR1 is LGHNA, CDR2 YNFKEQ, per germline. The CDR3 runs to 17 residues. The ends lost 3 bases at V and 5 bases at J; junction bases unmatched: 8.

The chain has TRBV12-3 or TRBV12-4 and TRBJ1-2; D perhaps matches TRBD1 (5 bases). The CDR3 spans 12 residues. The V and J ends lost 5 bases and 7 bases respectively, with 11 bases between them. The CDR3 coding sequence is TGTGCCAGCAGTGGCGACAGAGGTGGCTACACCTTC. Its protein product is CASSGDRGGYTF.

V usage is TRBV4-1 and J usage is TRBJ2-1; TRBD2 matches at 8 bases. The CDR3 length is 15 residues. CDR1 MGHRA and CDR2 YSYEKL come from the germline V gene. Trimming took 1 base from V and 5 from J; bases not matched to a gene: 4. CDR3 nucleotides: TGCGCCAGCAGCCAAGCGGGAGGGGCCAACAATGAGCAGTTCTTC. It encodes CASSQAGGANNEQFF.

The chain is built from TRBV19 and TRBJ1-4, with D maybe TRBD1 (5 bases). V shed 4 bases and J shed 8 bases, with 17 bases lying between them. This CDR3 spans 15 amino acids. Germline CDR1 and CDR2: LNHDA and SQIVND (reference sequence). The CDR3, as DNA: TGTGCCAGTAGTACCCTACAGGTGATGAGGGAAAAACTGTTTTTT. Its translation is CASSTLQVMREKLFF.

The V and J genes are TRBV11-2 and TRBJ1-3, with 9 bases aligning to TRBD1. Germline V gene lookup returns CDR1 SGHAT and CDR2 FQNNGV. The CDR3 loop spans 19 amino acids. V was clipped by 4 bases and J by 0 bases; unmatched bases: 13. The CDR3 nucleotides are TGTGCCAGCAGCTCTGGGACAGGGACCCTACAGAGCTCTGGAAACACCATATATTTT. This translates into CASSSGTGTLQSSGNTIYF.

The rearrangement links TRBV5-4 to TRBJ1-1; the D gene is possibly TRBD1 (5 bases). The CDR3 is 14 amino acids. The ends were cut back, 1 base at V and 2 bases at J, with 9 bases in the middle. CDR1 is SGHNT, CDR2 YYREEE, per germline (reference sequence). The CDR3 loop is CASSLIGVNTEAFF. As DNA, the CDR3 is TGTGCCAGCAGCTTGATAGGGGTTAACACTGAAGCTTTCTTT.